Each of the 9 T cell receptor beta chains below was sequenced from the same sample in a study of graft-versus-host responses after intestinal transplantation. For these TCRs, the target antigens are not known. Here immunoSEQ multiplex PCR was the method, and the copy in TCRdb shows in-frame clones only, minus some. The repertoire has about 100,000 clones, roughly 87% of them found once; the top ten carry around 0.98%. The specimen was unstimulated CD4+ T cells sorted from spleen or lymph node cells, collected before transplant. Receptor source: a human donor who was the organ donor for an intestinal transplant.

This clone occurred once. CDR3 residues: CASSPQQVGGTEAFF. The CDR3 region has the DNA TGTGCCAGCTCACCGCAACAGGTAGGAGGAACTGAAGCTTTCTTT. The chain employs TRBV18 and TRBJ1-1, with D possibly matching TRBD1 (5 bases). CDR3 length: 15 residues. V was pared by 3 bases and J by 5 bases, with 16 bases between. The germline V gene has CDR1 KGHSH and CDR2 LQKENI.

V is TRBV10-3 and J is TRBJ1-1; unclear D gene. The CDR3 is made up of 15 amino acids. The V gene's germline CDR1 is ENHRY and CDR2 SYGVKD. V shed 4 bases and J shed 3 bases, with 15 bases lying between them. The CDR3 loop is CAISGSGGAYTEAFF. Here the CDR3 DNA reads TGTGCCATCAGTGGGTCCGGAGGTGCGTACACTGAAGCTTTCTTT.

V and J are TRBV5-1 and TRBJ2-7; 7 bases line up with TRBD2. The CDR3 is 14 amino acids. Trimming took 3 bases from V and 2 from J; bases not matched to a gene: 5. The germline gives CDR1 SGHRS, CDR2 YFSETQ. The CDR3 is CASSSEGLTYEQYF. The CDR3 DNA is TGCGCCAGCAGCTCCGAGGGACTAACCTACGAGCAGTACTTC.

The gene calls are TRBV11-2 and TRBJ1-3; D unclear. V lost 3 bases to trimming and J lost 2 bases, with 8 bases between them. The CDR3 spans 14 residues. Germline CDR1 and CDR2: SGHAT and FQNNGV. The CDR3 nucleotides read TGTGCCAGCAGCTTCGGGGTCCCTGGAAACACCATATATTTT. It yields the protein CASSFGVPGNTIYF.

The chain combines TRBV5-1 with TRBJ1-3; D call uncertain. There are 16 residues in the CDR3. The V gene lost 0 bases and the J gene lost 2 bases, with 12 bases spanning the gap. Germline CDR1 and CDR2: SGHRS and YFSETQ. This chain's CDR3 is CASSLDSAPTGNTIYF. The DNA of the CDR3 is TGCGCCAGCAGCTTGGACTCAGCGCCCACTGGAAACACCATATATTTT.

This chain connects TRBV5-1 to TRBJ1-3, with D perhaps TRBD1 (5 bases). The ends were cut back, 4 bases at V and 4 bases at J, with 15 bases in the middle. CDR1 SGHRS and CDR2 YFSETQ come from the germline V gene. The CDR3 has 15 residues. The CDR3, as DNA: TGCGCCAGCAGCCACGGGACGGGAGGGGGAAACACCATATATTTT. Translated: CASSHGTGGGNTIYF.

This clone was detected once. This rearrangement joins TRBV7-2 to TRBJ2-1; D call uncertain. This CDR3 is built from 14 residues. CDR1 is SGHTA and CDR2 is FQGNSA in the germline V gene. Trimming left V 1 base short and J 8 bases short, with 12 bases between. CDR3 DNA sequence: TGTGCCAGCAGCTTAGGTATCTGGCGGTATGAGCAGTTCTTC. Amino acid sequence: CASSLGIWRYEQFF.

The chain links TRBV27 to TRBJ1-1, with D unresolved. CDR1 is MNHEY, CDR2 SMNVEV, per germline (reference sequence). Trimming removed 0 bases at V and 0 bases at J, with 14 bases between. The CDR3 is made up of 17 amino acids. CDR3 residues: CASSLSLSLAMNTEAFF. The DNA of the CDR3 is TGTGCCAGCAGTTTATCCCTTTCTTTAGCGATGAACACTGAAGCTTTCTTT.

The chain carries TRBV7-9 and TRBJ1-2; 7 bases map to TRBD1. The CDR3 has 13 residues. J lost 4 bases, V lost 4 bases, and 3 bases had no gene match. Germline V lookup: CDR1 SEHNR, CDR2 FQNEAQ (reference sequence). CDR3 amino acids: CASSSDRSYGYTF. Here the CDR3 DNA reads TGTGCCAGCAGCTCGGACAGGAGCTATGGCTACACCTTC.